Listed below are T cell receptor beta chains from one sample, sequenced in a study of blood T cell repertoires in COVID-19. Repertoires were generated with immunoSEQ multiplex PCR, while TCRdb's copy carries only in-frame clones and drops some. There are around 60,000 clones in the sample; 80% to 95% occur only once, and more than 9% lies in the top ten. The specimen sequenced was peripheral blood. These receptors were collected from a woman of 80 years or more with active COVID-19. Each CDR3 is given with its conserved first and last residue. The D gene is left open where the match is weak. Clone size, where shown, is once, few, many, or a class for clones that have expanded.

J	size	V	D	DNA	CDR3
TRBJ1-1	-	TRBV5-4	-	TGTGCCAGCAGCCCCGGGACACCGGACGCGGGCACTGAAGCTTTCTTT	CASSPGTPDAGTEAFF
TRBJ2-7	-	TRBV5-6	TRBD1	TGTGCCAGCAGCGAACGGACAGGGCCTTACGAGCAGTACTTC	CASSERTGPYEQYF
TRBJ2-1	-	TRBV9	-	TGTGCCAGCAGCGTAACACCCACCGTCGATGAGCAGTTCTTC	CASSVTPTVDEQFF
TRBJ1-1	-	TRBV5-1	-	TGCGCCAGCAGCTTGGGAGTGAACACTGAAGCTTTCTTT	CASSLGVNTEAFF
TRBJ2-7	-	TRBV4-1	-	TGCGCCAGCAGCCAAGGAAGACACTCCTACGAGCAGTACTTC	CASSQGRHSYEQYF
TRBJ2-5	-	TRBV27	TRBD1	TGTGCCAGCAGGGGACAGGAATGGGAGACCCAGTACTTC	CASRGQEWETQYF
TRBJ1-1	-	TRBV29-1	-	TGCAGCGGTGGACTGTACACTGAAGCTTTCTTT	CSGGLYTEAFF
TRBJ2-2	-	TRBV19	TRBD2	TGTGCCAGTAGTATAGTTGGGGGGGCCGGGGAGCTGTTTTTT	CASSIVGGAGELFF
TRBJ1-4	-	TRBV24-1	TRBD1	TGTGCCACCAGTGATCATCCGGGACAGGGGAGTGTGAGTGAAAAACTGTTTTTT	CATSDHPGQGSVSEKLFF
TRBJ2-7	-	TRBV28	-	TGTGCCAGCAGTTTTGGGGCCCCCTACGAGCAGTACTTC	CASSFGAPYEQYF
TRBJ1-5	-	TRBV25-1	-	TGTGCCAGCAGTGAATCCGGGTTTGGAGAGCCCCAGCATTTT	CASSESGFGEPQHF
TRBJ2-5	-	TRBV7-9	-	TGTGCCAGCAGCTTCTCTAGTTGGCAAGAGACCCAGTACTTC	CASSFSSWQETQYF
TRBJ1-2	-	TRBV19	-	TGTGCCAGTAGTATTGGGGGGGAACCTAACTATGGCTACACCTTC	CASSIGGEPNYGYTF
TRBJ1-1	-	TRBV5-1	-	TGCGCCAGCAGCCTACCGGGGGAAGCTGAAGCTTTCTTT	CASSLPGEAEAFF
TRBJ1-2	-	TRBV2	-	TGTGCCAGCAGTGAGGCCAGGGGACATGGCTACACCTTC	CASSEARGHGYTF
TRBJ2-3	-	TRBV6-2/TRBV6-3	TRBD2	TGTGCCAGCAGTTACGAGCGGGGCAGCACAGATACGCAGTATTTT	CASSYERGSTDTQYF
TRBJ2-1	-	TRBV5-6	TRBD2	TGTGCCAGCAGCTTGGGTGGCGGGGGCTCCTACAATGAGCAGTTCTTC	CASSLGGGGSYNEQFF
TRBJ1-5	few	TRBV19	TRBD1	TGTGCCAGTACCTATGGACAGGGTTATAGCAATCAGCCCCAGCATTTT	CASTYGQGYSNQPQHF
TRBJ1-1	few	TRBV6-5	-	TGTGCCAGCAGCCGGCCATACAGGAACACTGAAGCTTTCTTT	CASSRPYRNTEAFF
TRBJ1-5	-	TRBV7-2	-	TGTGCCAGCAGCTTAGTAGGCGGGGCGGAACAGCCCCAGCATTTT	CASSLVGGAEQPQHF
TRBJ2-2	-	TRBV6-5	TRBD2	TGTGCCAGCAGTTACTCTCGCGGGACTAGCACCGGGGAGCTGTTTTTT	CASSYSRGTSTGELFF
TRBJ2-5	-	TRBV5-8	-	TGTGCCAGCAGCAATACAGGGATCCAAGAGACCCAGTACTTC	CASSNTGIQETQYF
TRBJ2-1	-	TRBV4-1	TRBD1	TGCGCCAGCAGCCAAGGGACAGGGAATTACAATGAGCAGTTCTTC	CASSQGTGNYNEQFF
TRBJ1-2	-	TRBV30	TRBD1	TGTGCCTGGAACACTCAGGGGGCGAGTGGCTACACCTTC	CAWNTQGASGYTF
TRBJ1-1	-	TRBV20-1	-	TGCAGTGCTAGTCGGACAGCGGATGAAGCTTTCTTT	CSASRTADEAFF
TRBJ2-5	-	TRBV10-2	TRBD2	TGCGCCAGCAGGGGGACTAGCGGGGAAGAGACCCAGTACTTC	CASRGTSGEETQYF
TRBJ2-6	once	TRBV19	-	TGTGCCAGCACCCCCGGGACAACACTATTAGGGGCCAACGTCCTGACTTTC	CASTPGTTLLGANVLTF
TRBJ1-4	-	TRBV25-1	-	TGTGCCAGCAGTGGATCCAGAAATGAAAAACTGTTTTTT	CASSGSRNEKLFF
TRBJ1-1	once	TRBV3-1/TRBV3-2	-	TGTGCCAGCAGCCAGGGGGGGTCGGTCACTGAAGCTTTCTTT	CASSQGGSVTEAFF
TRBJ1-2	-	TRBV3-1/TRBV3-2	-	TGTGCCAGCAGCCAAGAGAGCTATGGCTACACCTTC	CASSQESYGYTF